Listed below are T cell receptor beta chains from one sample, sequenced in a study of blood T cell repertoires in COVID-19. Assay: immunoSEQ multiplex PCR; the TCRdb copy retains only in-frame clones and omits some. The sample includes 120,000 or so clones, 65% to 85% of them seen just once. Sequenced material: peripheral blood. The receptors come from a man aged 80 or over with active or convalescent COVID-19. CDR3s include the opening cysteine and the closing phenylalanine or tryptophan. The order of the fields is CDR3 protein, CDR3 DNA, clone size, V gene, J gene, D gene. The D gene is left open where the match is weak. A row's size may be missing; if present it is once, few, many or a size class.

CATSLAGGSNEQFF	TGTGCCACCAGTCTAGCGGGGGGATCCAATGAGCAGTTCTTC	-	TRBV24-1	TRBJ2-1	TRBD2
CASSHGLAGVQETQYF	TGTGCCAGCAGCCACGGACTAGCGGGGGTCCAAGAGACCCAGTACTTC	-	TRBV5-6	TRBJ2-5	TRBD2
CASSYVRGNYGYTF	TGTGCCAGCAGTTATGTAAGGGGTAACTATGGCTACACCTTC	-	TRBV6-5	TRBJ1-2	-
CAISEQGNQPQHF	TGTGCCATCAGTGAACAGGGGAATCAGCCCCAGCATTTT	once	TRBV10-3	TRBJ1-5	TRBD1
CASSRGRVNTEAFF	TGTGCCAGCAGCCGAGGGAGGGTTAACACTGAAGCTTTCTTT	-	TRBV3-1/TRBV3-2	TRBJ1-1	-
CASSQRGGEKLFF	TGTGCCAGCAGCCAAAGGGGAGGGGAAAAACTGTTTTTT	-	TRBV6-5	TRBJ1-4	-
CAISRDNYNEQFF	TGTGCCATCAGCCGGGACAATTACAATGAGCAGTTCTTC	-	TRBV10-3	TRBJ2-1	-
CASRPGQGSFASGNTIYF	TGTGCCAGCAGACCGGGACAGGGGTCCTTCGCCTCTGGAAACACCATATATTTT	once	TRBV7-9	TRBJ1-3	TRBD1
CASSPRLQSSYNEQFF	TGTGCCAGCAGCCCCAGACTCCAGAGCTCCTACAATGAGCAGTTCTTC	-	TRBV7-2	TRBJ2-1	-
CASSLLGQGTTYEQYF	TGTGCCAGCAGCTTACTTGGACAGGGGACCACCTACGAGCAGTACTTC	-	TRBV7-2	TRBJ2-7	TRBD1
CASRVSGGSTETQYF	TGTGCCAGCAGAGTTAGCGGGGGGTCTACAGAGACCCAGTACTTC	once	TRBV7-2	TRBJ2-5	TRBD2
CASSDFGTVGPNEKLFF	TGTGCCAGCAGCGACTTCGGGACAGTCGGCCCTAATGAAAAACTGTTTTTT	-	TRBV5-5	TRBJ1-4	TRBD1
CASSLAVSSGTDTQYF	TGTGCCAGCAGCTTAGCGGTGTCTAGCGGGACAGATACGCAGTATTTT	-	TRBV7-2	TRBJ2-3	TRBD2
CSVRHFTGYTF	TGCAGCGTAAGACACTTCACTGGCTACACCTTC	-	TRBV29-1	TRBJ1-2	-
CASSSRSGGVTDTQYF	TGTGCCAGCAGTTCCCGTAGCGGGGGCGTCACAGATACGCAGTATTTT	-	TRBV6-2/TRBV6-3	TRBJ2-3	TRBD2
CASSYSWGGLRAQYF	TGTGCCAGCAGTTACTCCTGGGGGGGACTGAGGGCCCAGTACTTC	many	TRBV6-5	TRBJ2-5	TRBD2